Listed here are 8 T cell receptor beta chains from one sample, sequenced in a study of T cell responses to AZD1222 COVID-19 vaccine. Data came from immunoSEQ multiplex PCR; TCRdb stores just in-frame clones and leaves some out. The table shows some 150,000 clones, with 91% occurring only once. Here the sequenced sample was peripheral blood, taken on day 0 of AZD1222 vaccination. Receptors originate from an adult in good health.

The chain carries TRBV19 and TRBJ1-4, with D possibly being TRBD1 (6 bases). This CDR3 comprises 16 residues. In germline, CDR1 is LNHDA, CDR2 SQIVND (reference sequence). Trimming shortened V by 6 bases and J by 5 bases, and 19 bases separated the two germline ends. CDR3 region: CASRSPHRAGNEKLFF. The CDR3 nucleotides are TGTGCCAGTAGAAGCCCCCACAGGGCTGGGAATGAAAAACTGTTTTTT.

Only a few counts were recorded for this clone. This sample includes further DNA sequences coding for the same CDR3. The gene calls are TRBV6-5 and TRBJ1-2; 8 bases agree with TRBD1. The CDR3 extends over 13 amino acids. V gave up 5 bases and J gave up 4 bases; unmatched junction bases: 3. CDR1 is MNHEY, CDR2 SVGAGI, per germline. This CDR3 is CASSPGTGYGYTF. The CDR3 DNA sequence: TGTGCCAGCAGTCCCGGGACAGGCTATGGCTACACCTTC.

This chain joins TRBV3-1 (or the pseudogene TRBV3-2) and TRBJ1-1; D call uncertain. The CDR3 totals 12 residues. V was trimmed by 5 bases and J by 5 bases, leaving 9 bases between them. CDR1 and CDR2 (germline): LGHDT, YNNKEL (reference sequence). As DNA, the CDR3 is TGTGCCAGCAGCACCCGACTGACTGAAGCTTTCTTT. This encodes CASSTRLTEAFF.

V usage is TRBV19 and J usage is TRBJ1-3; a possible D gene is TRBD1 (6 bases). CDR1 LNHDA and CDR2 SQIVND come from the germline V gene (reference sequence). The CDR3 is 14 amino acids. The germline V and J ends were trimmed by 3 bases and 2 bases, with 8 bases remaining between them. CDR3 residues: CASSMDSTGNTIYF. In DNA, the CDR3 is TGTGCCAGTAGTATGGACAGCACTGGAAACACCATATATTTT.

Note on this clone: The same CDR3 can be traced to other DNA sequences in this sample. The chain recombines TRBV19 with TRBJ2-1, with 9 bases identical to TRBD2. Losses at the gene ends were 1 base for V and 2 bases for J; bases not matched to a gene: 0. The CDR3 consists of 15 residues. The germline gives CDR1 LNHDA, CDR2 SQIVND (reference sequence). DNA for the CDR3: TGTGCCAGTAGTATAGTAGCGGGGGCCTACAATGAGCAGTTCTTC. Amino acid sequence: CASSIVAGAYNEQFF.

V is TRBV6-1 and J is TRBJ1-4; a possible D gene is TRBD1 (5 bases). Deletions cut 3 bases from V and 6 bases from J, with 11 bases between. Germline V gives CDR1 MNHNS, CDR2 SASEGT. This CDR3 is 14 amino acids long. As DNA, the CDR3 is TGTGCCAGCAGTGATATCGGCAGGGATGAAAAACTGTTTTTT. Its protein product is CASSDIGRDEKLFF.

V is TRBV28 and J is TRBJ1-3, with 8 bases aligning to TRBD1. V lost 1 base, J lost 3 bases, and 8 bases stayed unmatched. CDR3 size: 17 residues. CDR1 MDHEN and CDR2 SYDVKM come from the germline V gene. The CDR3 region is CASSLSHRTGYGNTIYF. CDR3 in DNA: TGTGCCAGCAGTTTATCCCACCGGACAGGGTATGGAAACACCATATATTTT.

The chain combines TRBV3-1 (or the pseudogene TRBV3-2) with TRBJ2-1; possibly TRBD2 for D (6 bases). The V end was cut by 0 bases, the J end by 6 bases, with 15 bases between. CDR1 is LGHDT and CDR2 is YNNKEL in the germline V gene (reference sequence). This CDR3 comprises 16 residues. The chain's CDR3 is CASSQDAASAFNEQFF. The CDR3 DNA is TGTGCCAGCAGCCAAGATGCGGCTAGCGCGTTCAATGAGCAGTTCTTC.